This T cell receptor (beta chain) was identified in a study of blood T cells in healthy people across ages. Study-level points and caveats: A strong correlation between TCR beta diversity and naive T cell percentage was seen. Getting older went along with TCR beta diversity per million T cells dropping roughly linearly.

This clonotype came up once. Its antigen is still unknown. The authors ran a second PCR of roughly 6 to 11 cycles using a sample-barcoded 5' primer and a J-beta primer mix. Each cDNA molecule was tagged by a template-switch adaptor that had 12 random nucleotides. TCRdb analysed the 5' RACE reads with MiXCR anew, one entry per CDR3 protein. This sample has over 600,000 distinct CDR3 sequences, with around two fifths found just once. Donors gave around 10 milliliters of peripheral blood apiece. Germline CDR1 reads MGHDK; CDR2 reads SYGVNS. The CDR3 consists of 13 residues. Trimming removed 9 bases at V and 8 bases at J, with 19 bases between.

This sequence originates from a man older than 75 in good health. The source material was blood. V gene TRBV25-1 combines with J gene TRBJ1-2; D may be TRBD1 (6 bases). The CDR3 region is CARPNGGAHGYTF. CDR3 DNA: TGTGCCAGGCCTAACGGGGGGGCGCACGGCTACACCTTC.